This TCR beta chain was retrieved from a study of post-analysis software for immune sequencing data (dated by TCRdb to the mid-2010s). For the study in its entirety: Disease courses on record covered relapsing-remitting, secondary progressive and progressive-relapsing multiple sclerosis, though some patients had no subtype annotation. The patient repertoires were compared against 11 previously published healthy control repertoires obtained from donors aged about 6 to 26 years. A subset of samples was prepared in parallel using single-end sample barcoding, then pooled and co-amplified after Illumina adapter ligation. General study outcomes and caveats: The control group was slightly older than the multiple sclerosis patient group. Roughly 5 TRBV segments, including TRBV5-6, TRBV5-1 and TRBV20-1, were significantly more frequent in patients than controls. Compared with controls, multiple sclerosis patients had significantly lower normalized Chao1 diversity, a finding suggesting substantial peripheral T-cell clonal expansion. When samples were clustered directly using the F measure, samples prepared in the same batch co-clustered strongly, which prompted a batch-effect correction.

Trimming takes 0 bases from V and 4 bases from J, and the germline ends sit 7 bases apart. The CDR3 runs 14 amino acids, cysteine and phenylalanine included. Only the CDR3 DNA stays, 42 bases, in frame from base 1. CDR1 is given as MGHRA and CDR2 as YSYEKL, both from the germline V gene. Libraries were constructed by PCR. TCRdb lists the instrument as Illumina HiSeq 2500. To reduce PCR and sequencing biases, unique molecular identifiers were built into the TCR beta cDNA libraries. Per 1 to 10 million input T cells, approximately 500,000 cDNA molecules were obtained, such that each molecule approximated one T cell. The same protocol used for the earlier healthy control dataset was applied to prepare and sequence the patient libraries. Samples belonging to the same batch were prepared together, multiplexed and sequenced on a shared HiSeq lane. The study's own analysis went as follows. MIGEC was used to process the raw barcoded reads, and molecular identifier groups with only a single read were discarded before consensus assembly and CDR3 extraction. VDJtools was used for post-analysis of the clonotype tables, with diversity normalized by down-sampling every dataset to the smallest sample size. In repertoire overlap clustering, CDR3 amino acid sequences, but not nucleotide sequences, were matched to correct batch-related cross-sample contamination. Through fastp at Q25 and MiXCR, TCRdb rebuilt clones from the public reads, retaining in-frame beta chains. Each entry merges the rows of one CDR3 protein and shows their most common DNA and genes. V and J calls and clone size were set by TCRdb, not the authors. This sample holds roughly 580,000 distinct CDR3 sequences; roughly two fifths were observed only once. 1.7% of the sample is taken by the ten largest.

To demonstrate the VDJtools post-analysis software, the study profiled TCR beta repertoires from the peripheral blood of about 13 young patients with multiple sclerosis. The multiple sclerosis patients were children and adolescents between roughly 6 and 17 years of age. Of note for this clonotype: This clone's antigen is unknown. Within one base of it there is no much larger clone, and no base qualities were kept.

Sample: blood. The clonotype originates from a girl aged 5-17 years with multiple sclerosis. In this chain, TRBV4-1 is recombined with TRBJ1-5, with the D gene not clear enough to name. The nucleotide sequence is given as TGCGCCAGCAGCCAAGAACCAGTGAATCAGCCCCAGCATTTT. Its translation is CASSQEPVNQPQHF.